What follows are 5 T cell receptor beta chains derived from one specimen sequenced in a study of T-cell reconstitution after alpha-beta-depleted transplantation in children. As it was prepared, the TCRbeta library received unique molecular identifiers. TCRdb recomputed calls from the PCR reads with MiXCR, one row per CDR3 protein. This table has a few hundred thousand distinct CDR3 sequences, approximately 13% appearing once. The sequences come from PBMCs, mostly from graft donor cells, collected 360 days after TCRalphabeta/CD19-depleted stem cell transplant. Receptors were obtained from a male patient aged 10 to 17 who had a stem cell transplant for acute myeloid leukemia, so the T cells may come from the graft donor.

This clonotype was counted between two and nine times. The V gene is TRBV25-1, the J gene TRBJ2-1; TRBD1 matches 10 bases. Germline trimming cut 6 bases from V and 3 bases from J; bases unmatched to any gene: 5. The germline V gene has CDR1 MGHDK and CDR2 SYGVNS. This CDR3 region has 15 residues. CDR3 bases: TGTGCCAGCAGCTTGACAGGGGGCGGCTACAATGAGCAGTTCTTC. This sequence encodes CASSLTGGGYNEQFF.

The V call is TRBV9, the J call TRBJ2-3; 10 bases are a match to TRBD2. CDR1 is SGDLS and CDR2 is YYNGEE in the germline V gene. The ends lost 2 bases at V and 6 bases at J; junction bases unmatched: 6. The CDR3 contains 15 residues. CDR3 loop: CASSVLAGALDTQYF. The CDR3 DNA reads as TGTGCCAGCAGCGTCCTAGCGGGAGCGCTTGATACGCAGTATTTT.

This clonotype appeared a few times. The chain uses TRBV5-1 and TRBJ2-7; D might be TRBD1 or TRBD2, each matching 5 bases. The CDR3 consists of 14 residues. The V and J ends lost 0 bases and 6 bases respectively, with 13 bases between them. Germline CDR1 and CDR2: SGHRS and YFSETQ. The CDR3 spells CASSLVRDGGEQYF. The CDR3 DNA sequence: TGCGCCAGCAGCTTGGTCAGGGATGGAGGCGAGCAGTACTTC.

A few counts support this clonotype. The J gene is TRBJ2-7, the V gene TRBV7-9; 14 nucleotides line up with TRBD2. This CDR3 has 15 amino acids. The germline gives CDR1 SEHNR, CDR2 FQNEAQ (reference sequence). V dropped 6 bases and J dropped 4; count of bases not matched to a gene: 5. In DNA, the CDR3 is TGTGCCAGCAGTCCGGGACTAGCGGGAGATTACGAGCAGTACTTC. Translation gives CASSPGLAGDYEQYF. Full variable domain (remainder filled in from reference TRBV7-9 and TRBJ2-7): DTGVSQNPRHKITKRGQNVTFRCDPISEHNRLYWYRQTLGQGPEFLTYFQNEAQLEKSRLLSDRFSAERPKGSFSTLEIQRTEQGDSAMYLCASSPGLAGDYEQYFGPGTRLTVT.

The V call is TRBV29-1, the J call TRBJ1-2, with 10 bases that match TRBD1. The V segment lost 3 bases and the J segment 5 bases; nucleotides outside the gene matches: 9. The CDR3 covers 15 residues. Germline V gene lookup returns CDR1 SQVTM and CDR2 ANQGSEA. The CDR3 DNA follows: TGCAGCGTTGACCTCCCCCGGGACAGGGGTTATGGCTACACCTTC. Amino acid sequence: CSVDLPRDRGYGYTF. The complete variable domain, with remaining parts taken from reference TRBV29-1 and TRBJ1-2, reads SAVISQKPSRDICQRGTSLTIQCQVDSQVTMMFWYRQQPGQSLTLIATANQGSEATYESGFVIDKFPISRPNLTFSTLTVSNMSPEDSSIYLCSVDLPRDRGYGYTFGSGTRLTVV.